This TCR beta chain was identified in a study of blood T cell repertoires in COVID-19. Looking at the study overall: From T cells, B-cell-depleted T cells, or PBMCs came the material, which was cDNA or gDNA.

Per the original methods: Amplified reference gene primers provided the basis for estimating nucleated cell counts. Method: immunoSEQ multiplex PCR; TCRdb's copy keeps in-frame clones and lacks some. V and J calls and clone size are as listed in that table; D and trimming were resolved from the DNA. This table holds 90,000 or so clones, over 75% found once. Germline assignment: CDR1 PRHDT and CDR2 FYEKMQ (reference sequence). V gave up 9 bases and J gave up 5 bases; unmatched junction bases: 6. This CDR3 spans 12 amino acids. The specimen sequenced was peripheral blood. The chain employs TRBV13 and TRBJ2-5; 7 positions agree with TRBD2. This clonotype was obtained from a man aged 60 to 69 with acute or convalescent COVID-19. CDR3 amino acids: CASTRERETQYF. Here the CDR3 DNA reads TGTGCCAGTACGCGGGAGAGGGAGACCCAGTACTTC.